This TCR beta chain comes out of a study of regulatory T cells in long-lasting Graves disease. Across the whole study: Freshly diagnosed Graves' patients had used antithyroid drugs for under 3 months. General study findings and limits: Persistent disease preferred TRBV28, TRBJ1-2 and TRBJ2-5; new disease, TRBV20-1 and TRBJ2-1. Persistent patients shared more public clonotypes (2,741) than new patients (nearly 1,000). Persistent Graves' cases showed lower TCR diversity than newly diagnosed cases.

This clonotype was detected many times. The antigen remains undetermined. Both iRepertoire HTBI primers and Arm-PCR of CDR3 regions were used to build the TCR beta libraries. TCRdb redid the calling of the multiplex PCR reads with MiXCR, one entry per CDR3 protein. The repertoire holds under 300,000 distinct CDR3 sequences, with 20% to 25% as singletons. The time point is: newly diagnosed GD, antithyroid drugs for less than 3 months. Making the TCR library involved RNA that had been extracted from PBMCs. CDR3 length: 16 amino acids. With 5 bases clipped from V and 1 base from J, the junction kept 8 bases outside the gene matches. CDR1 and CDR2 from the germline V gene are SGHTA and FQGNSA.

The TCR originated in a female donor with Graves disease. The material was peripheral blood mononuclear cells (PBMCs), obtained at new diagnosis, from a patient treated with antithyroid drugs. The chain employs TRBV7-2 and TRBJ1-3, with TRBD1 matching 7 bases. The CDR3 DNA follows: TGTGCCAGCAGCCCTGCAGGGGGGGTTTCTGGAAACACCATATATTTT. Protein: CASSPAGGVSGNTIYF.